The 25 T cell receptor beta chains in this list originate from one sample, sequenced in a study of T cells in Graves' hyperthyroidism and ophthalmopathy (dated by TCRdb to between 2018 and 2021). The library was obtained by multiplex PCR. These reads were obtained on an Illumina HiSeq 2000. Amplification of TCR beta CDR3 regions was carried out from RNA transcripts. The TCR CDR3 was subjected to a first round of RT-PCR using the HTBI primer set and the Qiagen OneStep RT-PCR kit. In-frame beta chains were kept once TCRdb had trimmed the public reads at Q25 with fastp and called clones with MiXCR. A single entry per CDR3 protein holds the most common genes and DNA from its merged rows. This sample has under 350,000 distinct CDR3 sequences in its table, and about an eighth of those were observed once. The top ten hold approximately 7.8% of the sample. Material: blood. These receptors were obtained from a woman aged 25 to 39 with Graves' hyperthyroidism that later progressed to Graves' ophthalmopathy.

This clonotype was seen a handful of times. The chain carries TRBV5-8 and TRBJ2-7, with a weak D call TRBD1 (6 bases). The V gene's germline CDR1 is SGHTS and CDR2 YDEGEE. V was trimmed by 4 bases and J by 2 bases, leaving 13 bases between them. The CDR3 length is 14 residues. CDR3 amino acids: CASSLQGIAYEQYF. The CDR3 region has the DNA TGTGCCAGCAGCCTGCAGGGGATAGCCTACGAGCAGTACTTC.

This clonotype was detected many times. The chain combines TRBV7-2 with TRBJ2-4; 13 nucleotides agree with TRBD2. Germline values: CDR1 SGHTA, CDR2 FQGNSA. The CDR3 spans 21 residues. Losses at the gene ends were 2 bases for V and 6 bases for J; bases not matched to a gene: 19. The CDR3 sequence: CASSLSDRTWTSGSVVNIQYF. The CDR3 nucleotides read TGTGCCAGCAGCTTATCCGACAGGACTTGGACTAGCGGGAGTGTGGTAAACATTCAGTACTTC.

This clonotype was observed many times. The chain links TRBV7-2 to TRBJ2-5, with D unclear. The CDR3 has 13 residues. CDR1 SGHTA and CDR2 FQGNSA come from the germline V gene. V dropped 1 base and J dropped 4 bases, with 7 bases sitting between them. CDR3 bases: TGTGCCAGCAGCTTAGGGCCGACAGAGACCCAGTACTTC. Its translation is CASSLGPTETQYF. Supplemented by reference TRBV7-2 and TRBJ2-5, the full variable domain reads GAGVSQSPSNKVTEKGKDVELRCDPISGHTALYWYRQSLGQGLEFLIYFQGNSAPDKSGLPSDRFSAERTGGSVSTLTIQRTQQEDSAVYLCASSLGPTETQYFGPGTRLLVL.

This clonotype was counted at least ten times. The chain has TRBV27 and TRBJ2-7, with D tentatively TRBD1 (6 bases). Trimming pared 3 bases from V and 10 bases from J, leaving 28 bases between. CDR1 MNHEY and CDR2 SMNVEV come from the germline V gene (reference sequence). The CDR3 runs 17 residues. This CDR3 reads CASSFLQGPQLLREQYF. CDR3 coding DNA: TGTGCCAGCAGTTTCCTACAGGGTCCTCAACTTCTACGAGAACAGTACTTC.

This clonotype was counted at least ten times. The rearrangement joins TRBV5-5 to TRBJ2-3; D is perhaps TRBD2 (5 bases). Trimming stripped 1 base from V and 2 bases from J, with 14 bases between. The CDR3 is 16 amino acids. From germline, CDR1 is SGHKS and CDR2 YYEKEE (reference sequence). The CDR3 region is CASSLKASGTTDTQYF. The CDR3 region has the DNA TGTGCCAGCAGCTTGAAAGCCAGCGGCACCACAGATACGCAGTATTTT.

This clonotype showed up just once. Given a much more abundant clone one base away, this may be a read error. This rearrangement joins TRBV4-3 to TRBJ2-2, with a weak D call TRBD2 (5 bases). The CDR3 length is 15 residues. Germline values: CDR1 LGHNA, CDR2 YSLEER. The CDR3 region has the DNA TGCGCCAGCGGCCAAGAGACTACCGGCACCGGGGAGCTGTTTTTT. Its translation: CASGQETTGTGELFF.

This clonotype appeared a few times. The V gene is TRBV6-1, the J gene TRBJ2-2; D not certain. In germline, CDR1 is MNHNS, CDR2 SASEGT. Trimming took 6 bases from V and 5 from J, leaving 16 bases between them. This CDR3 has 15 amino acids. CDR3 region: CASRDGYFETGELFF. Written as DNA, the CDR3 is TGTGCCAGCAGAGACGGGTACTTTGAGACCGGGGAGCTGTTTTTT.

Many counts were recorded for this clonotype. V gene TRBV4-1 combines with J gene TRBJ2-3; maybe TRBD2 (5 bases). CDR3 length: 14 residues. V was pared by 3 bases and J by 4 bases, with 11 bases between. Germline CDR1 reads MGHRA; CDR2 reads YSYEKL. CDR3 sequence reads: CASSQTDYADTQYF. The CDR3 DNA sequence: TGCGCCAGCAGCCAGACCGACTACGCAGATACGCAGTATTTT.

This clonotype was observed at least ten times. V is TRBV7-8 and J is TRBJ2-2, with D possibly matching TRBD1 (5 bases). The germline V gene has CDR1 SGHVS and CDR2 FQNEAQ. V lost 2 bases, J lost 2 bases, and 12 bases lay in between. The CDR3 is made up of 16 amino acids. The CDR3 protein is CASSLKTQGNTGELFF. Written as DNA, the CDR3 is TGTGCCAGCAGCTTAAAAACCCAGGGAAACACCGGGGAGCTGTTTTTT.

At least ten counts were recorded for this clonotype. The V call is TRBV3-1, the J call TRBJ1-1, with D perhaps matching TRBD1 (6 bases). Trimming pared 4 bases from V and 1 base from J, leaving 10 bases between. The CDR3 consists of 14 residues. Germline CDR1 is LGHDT and CDR2 is YNNKEL (reference sequence). For the CDR3, the DNA is TGTGCCAGCAGCCCAATGGACAGGAACACTGAAGCTTTCTTT. This encodes CASSPMDRNTEAFF.

This clonotype was counted at least ten times. The chain recombines TRBV20-1 with TRBJ1-4; D is undetermined. The CDR3 contains 14 residues. Per the germline V gene, CDR1 is DFQATT and CDR2 is SNEGSKA (reference sequence). V dropped 6 bases and J dropped 8 bases, with 19 bases sitting between them. The CDR3 DNA sequence: TGCAGTGCATCGCCCCGTCGAGGAGGGGAAAAACTGTTTTTT. Protein: CSASPRRGGEKLFF.

This clonotype showed up many times. This chain links TRBV4-3 with TRBJ1-4; D is perhaps TRBD1 (5 bases). The CDR3 spans 15 residues. V was shortened by 3 bases and J by 7 bases, with 15 bases between the two germline ends. Germline V gene data show CDR1 as LGHNA and CDR2 as YSLEER. In DNA, the CDR3 is TGCGCCAGCAGCCAGGGGACGGCCGGGCGTGAAAAACTGTTTTTT. Protein: CASSQGTAGREKLFF.

This clonotype was counted only a few times. V gene TRBV6-2 or TRBV6-3 combines with J gene TRBJ2-7; no definite D call. Germline CDR1 reads MNHEY; CDR2 reads SVGEGT. The ends were cut back, 4 bases at V and 3 bases at J, with 22 bases in the middle. The CDR3 totals 17 residues. Here the CDR3 reads CASSSRLGRHNFYEQYF. The CDR3 region has the DNA TGTGCCAGCAGTTCCCGTTTAGGCCGGCACAATTTCTACGAGCAGTACTTC.

In this sample, this clonotype turned up many times. This chain uses TRBV28 with TRBJ1-5; D may be TRBD1 (5 bases). Between the trimmed V and J ends, which lost 6 bases and 0 bases, there was a span of 12 bases. Germline V CDR1 and CDR2: MDHEN, SYDVKM. This CDR3 region has 15 residues. CDR3 DNA sequence: TGTGCCAGCAGGCGCGGGGGGTATAGCAATCAGCCCCAGCATTTT. Protein product: CASRRGGYSNQPQHF.

This chain connects TRBV7-3 to TRBJ2-5; 8 nucleotides align to TRBD2. The CDR3 has 17 residues. Germline CDR1 SGHTA, CDR2 FQGTGA. V was pared by 5 bases and J by 5 bases, with 16 bases of the junction left unmatched. The CDR3: CASSLEPGTSDSETQYF. DNA for the CDR3: TGTGCCAGCAGCCTAGAGCCTGGGACTAGTGATTCCGAGACCCAGTACTTC.

The table lists this clonotype with many counts. The V and J genes are TRBV4-3 and TRBJ1-1, with a possible D match to TRBD1 (6 bases). Germline CDR1 is LGHNA and CDR2 is YSLEER. The CDR3 is 16 amino acids. V was pared by 2 bases and J by 6 bases, with 19 bases between. The CDR3 nucleotides are TGCGCCAGCAGCCAAAGGGCCAAGCAGGGGAGCGCTGAAGCTTTCTTT. Amino acid sequence: CASSQRAKQGSAEAFF.

The chain uses TRBV9 and TRBJ2-1, with D possibly TRBD2 on 6 matching bases. CDR1 SGDLS and CDR2 YYNGEE come from the germline V gene. The V end lost 4 bases, the J end lost 10 bases, and 12 bases lay between the germline ends. This CDR3 is built from 12 residues. CDR3 amino acids: CASSNNGGEQFF. CDR3 in DNA: TGTGCCAGCAGCAATAATGGGGGGGAGCAGTTCTTC.

The table lists this clonotype with many counts. The J gene is TRBJ2-7, the V gene TRBV18; 9 bases line up with TRBD1. The germline V gene encodes CDR1 KGHSH and CDR2 LQKENI. This CDR3 contains 15 residues. After removal of 6 bases from V and 3 bases from J, the junction contained 9 bases not matched to a gene. CDR3 region: CASSREGQGNYEQYF. Written as DNA, the CDR3 is TGTGCCAGCTCGCGCGAAGGACAGGGGAACTACGAGCAGTACTTC. The variable domain in full, with the rest retrieved from reference TRBV18 and TRBJ2-7, is NAGVMQNPRHLVRRRGQEARLRCSPMKGHSHVYWYRQLPEEGLKFMVYLQKENIIDESGMPKERFSAEFPKEGPSILRIQQVVRGDSAAYFCASSREGQGNYEQYFGPGTRLTVT.

This clonotype occurred many times. The chain joins TRBV7-9 to TRBJ2-5, with 9 bases lining up with TRBD1. The ends lost 4 bases at V and 1 base at J; junction bases unmatched: 4. The CDR3 is 15 residues long. The germline CDR1 and CDR2 sequences are SEHNR and FQNEAQ (reference sequence). In nucleotides, the CDR3 is TGTGCCAGCAGCTCACTGGGACAGGGCCAAGAGACCCAGTACTTC. It specifies CASSSLGQGQETQYF.

This clonotype came up many times. The rearrangement joins TRBV6-2 or TRBV6-3 to TRBJ1-1; a possible D gene is TRBD1 (5 bases). In germline, CDR1 is MNHEY, CDR2 SVGEGT. The V end was cut by 2 bases, the J end by 4 bases, with 14 bases between. The CDR3 sequence is 15 residues long. The chain's CDR3 is CASSYDGTLITEAFF. The CDR3, as DNA: TGTGCCAGCAGTTACGATGGGACTTTAATCACTGAAGCTTTCTTT.

This clonotype has a count of ten or more. The chain employs TRBV30 and TRBJ2-7, with 8 bases that match TRBD1. Germline-derived CDR1 and CDR2 are GTSNPN and SVGIG (reference sequence). V shed 3 bases and J 6 bases; nucleotides not matched to a gene: 10. There are 14 residues in the CDR3. CDR3 DNA: TGTGCCTGGAGCTCAGGGGGCGCGGGGTCCGAGCAGTACTTC. Protein product: CAWSSGGAGSEQYF.

This chain uses TRBV4-1 with TRBJ1-2; 7 bases line up with TRBD1. Unmatched junction bases numbered 10, after V lost 2 bases and J lost 4 bases. CDR3 length: 16 amino acids. Germline CDR1 and CDR2: MGHRA and YSYEKL. CDR3 nucleotide sequence: TGCGCCAGCAGCCAAATTATGGAGGGGGCGATCTATGGCTACACCTTC. This translates into CASSQIMEGAIYGYTF.

This clonotype showed up many times. The chain combines TRBV6-1 with TRBJ1-6; tentatively, D is TRBD1 (5 bases). V was pared by 7 bases and J by 3 bases, with 10 bases between. Germline lookup yields CDR1 MNHNS and CDR2 SASEGT. This CDR3 contains 14 residues. The CDR3 region has the DNA TGTGCCAGCACCGACAGCTACTATAATTCACCCCTCCACTTT. It specifies CASTDSYYNSPLHF.

This clonotype appeared many times. This chain connects TRBV28 to TRBJ1-2, with a weak D call TRBD1 (5 bases). Germline CDR1 reads MDHEN; CDR2 reads SYDVKM. V lost 1 base to trimming and J lost 8 bases, with 20 bases between them. This CDR3 has 16 amino acids. DNA for the CDR3: TGTGCCAGCAGTTTATTTACGGGGGAGACACAGAAGGGCTACACCTTC. This encodes CASSLFTGETQKGYTF.

The V call is TRBV12-3 or TRBV12-4, the J call TRBJ2-5, with 9 bases matching TRBD2. This CDR3 has 16 amino acids. V dropped 0 bases and J dropped 5; count of bases not matched to a gene: 7. The CDR3: CASSLASGSMVETQYF. CDR3 DNA: TGTGCCAGCAGTTTAGCTAGCGGGAGTATGGTCGAGACCCAGTACTTC.